These 10 T cell receptor beta chains originate from one sample sequenced in a study of T cells in Graves' hyperthyroidism and ophthalmopathy. Amplified TCR beta CDR3 regions derived from RNA transcripts. Carried out on the TCR CDR3, a first-round RT-PCR used the HTBI primer set. Each CDR3 protein gets one entry after TCRdb re-called the multiplex PCR reads with MiXCR. The repertoire has roughly 500,000 distinct CDR3 sequences, roughly 25% of them found once; the top ten carry around 10%. What was sequenced was blood. The receptors stem from a woman under 40 with Graves' ophthalmopathy.

This clonotype was counted at least ten times. This rearrangement joins TRBV10-3 to TRBJ1-2; 9 positions match TRBD1. Losses at the gene ends were 8 bases for V and 5 bases for J; bases not matched to a gene: 6. The CDR3 is made up of 13 amino acids. Looked up from germline, CDR1 is ENHRY and CDR2 is SYGVKD. The CDR3 bases are TGTGCCATCCCCGTCGGGACAGGGTATGGCTACACCTTC. It codes for CAIPVGTGYGYTF.

This clonotype was found many times. The V call is TRBV4-1, the J call TRBJ1-2; no clear D gene. Trimming stripped 0 bases from V and 8 bases from J, with 10 bases between. The germline V gene has CDR1 MGHRA and CDR2 YSYEKL. The CDR3 extends over 13 amino acids. As DNA, the CDR3 is TGCGCCAGCAGCCAAGATTTAAGGTCCGGCTACACCTTC. This codes for CASSQDLRSGYTF.

The chain uses TRBV13 and TRBJ2-7; D may be TRBD1 (5 bases). The CDR3 loop spans 13 amino acids. Trimming pared 8 bases from V and 0 bases from J, leaving 11 bases between. CDR1 is PRHDT, CDR2 FYEKMQ, per germline (reference sequence). CDR3 bases: TGTGCCAGCTCCGACAGTAACTCCTACGAGCAGTACTTC. Protein: CASSDSNSYEQYF.

This clonotype was seen at least ten times. This chain uses TRBV10-3 with TRBJ1-2, with a tentative D call TRBD1 (6 bases). CDR3 length equals 15 residues. Germline CDR1 is ENHRY and CDR2 is SYGVKD. The ends were cut back, 4 bases at V and 8 bases at J, with 20 bases in the middle. CDR3 sequence (DNA): TGTGCCATCAGTGGGGGGGCAGATCCTTCGAGGGGCTACACCTTC. Translating gives CAISGGADPSRGYTF.

This clonotype has a handful of counts. The chain couples TRBV20-1 to TRBJ1-2; maybe TRBD1 (5 bases). Per germline, CDR1 DFQATT and CDR2 SNEGSKA (reference sequence). V dropped 7 bases and J dropped 4 bases, with 16 bases sitting between them. This CDR3 comprises 13 residues. The CDR3 is CSVPPPGTYGYTF. The CDR3 coding sequence is TGCAGTGTCCCGCCCCCGGGGACCTATGGCTACACCTTC.

The table lists this clonotype with a few counts. V and J are TRBV30 and TRBJ2-3, with TRBD1 as a possible D gene (5 bases). Trimming removed 5 bases at V and 6 bases at J, with 15 bases between. This CDR3 is built from 13 residues. CDR1 GTSNPN and CDR2 SVGIG come from the germline V gene (reference sequence). CDR3 sequence (DNA): TGTGCCTGGTCCCTCAGGGTTTCGGATACGCAGTATTTT. Amino acids: CAWSLRVSDTQYF.

This clonotype occurred many times. V usage is TRBV28 and J usage is TRBJ1-2, with TRBD1 identical over 7 bases. The CDR3 consists of 13 residues. J was trimmed by 6 bases and V by 8 bases; bases with no gene match: 9. Germline V CDR1 and CDR2: MDHEN, SYDVKM. CDR3: CASGDRVGNGYTF. The CDR3 DNA follows: TGTGCCAGCGGAGACAGGGTGGGGAATGGCTACACCTTC.

This clonotype was counted a few times. CDR3: CASSLGTDPPRGANTEAFF. DNA of the CDR3: TGCGCCAGCAGCTTGGGGACAGACCCACCGAGGGGCGCGAACACTGAAGCTTTCTTT. The chain has TRBV5-1 and TRBJ1-1, with D tentatively TRBD1 (6 bases). CDR1 SGHRS and CDR2 YFSETQ come from the germline V gene. The V and J ends lost 0 bases and 1 base respectively, with 22 bases between them. The CDR3 covers 19 residues.

This clonotype was recorded many times. The chain employs TRBV4-3 and TRBJ1-2; 7 nucleotides align to TRBD1. The CDR3 covers 14 residues. The germline gives CDR1 LGHNA, CDR2 YSLEER. J gave up 5 bases and V 0 bases, and 3 bases lay outside the gene matches. This chain's CDR3 is CASSQERTGYGYTF. The CDR3, as DNA: TGCGCCAGCAGCCAAGAGAGGACAGGTTATGGCTACACCTTC.

Here the CDR3 reads CASSAKRDQPQHF. The CDR3 coding sequence is TGTGCCAGCAGTGCCAAAAGGGATCAGCCCCAGCATTTT. The chain links TRBV28 to TRBJ1-5; D uncertain. CDR1 is MDHEN and CDR2 is SYDVKM in the germline V gene. V was shortened by 5 bases and J by 5 bases, with 10 bases between the two germline ends. This CDR3 has 13 residues.